This T cell receptor (beta chain) appears in the sequencing data of a study of cytomegalovirus exposure and HLA in healthy donors. The PCR used 60 Vbeta and 13 Jbeta primers. Profiling relied on immunoSEQ multiplex PCR, and the TCRdb table lists in-frame clones only, not all of them. The data contain roughly 110,000 clones, roughly 72% of them singletons. CDR1 and CDR2 from the germline V gene are SGHTA and FQGTGA. The CDR3 spans 13 residues. Deletions cut 0 bases from V and 4 bases from J, with 4 bases between. What was sequenced was PBMCs. The TCR comes from a woman aged 40-49 years in good health and CMV-seropositive. The gene calls are TRBV7-3 and TRBJ1-5; D not certain. DNA for the CDR3: TGTGCCAGCAGCTTAACGTATAATCAGCCCCAGCATTTT. Amino acids: CASSLTYNQPQHF. The full variable domain, completed using reference TRBV7-3 and TRBJ1-5, is GAGVSQTPSNKVTEKGKYVELRCDPISGHTALYWYRQSLGQGPEFLIYFQGTGAADDSGLPNDRFFAVRPEGSVSTLKIQRTERGDSAVYLCASSLTYNQPQHFGDGTRLSIL.